This TCR beta chain was identified during a study of T cell responses to AZD1222 COVID-19 vaccine. The CDR3 length is 15 residues. CDR1 SGHKS and CDR2 YYEKEE come from the germline V gene (reference sequence). Trimming took off 0 bases at V and 8 bases at J, with 12 bases between the two ends. Some clones are missing from TCRdb's copy, which holds only in-frame ones; the method was immunoSEQ multiplex PCR. The sample carries some 170,000 clones, roughly 92% recorded once. The chain couples TRBV5-5 to TRBJ1-6; no definite D call. The TCR sequence derives from an adult who received the AZD1222 COVID-19 vaccine. This specimen was peripheral blood, taken 28 days after the second AZD1222 dose. The CDR3 region has the DNA TGTGCCAGCAGCTTGGATTCTCTAAGAGATTCACCCCTCCACTTT. This sequence encodes CASSLDSLRDSPLHF.